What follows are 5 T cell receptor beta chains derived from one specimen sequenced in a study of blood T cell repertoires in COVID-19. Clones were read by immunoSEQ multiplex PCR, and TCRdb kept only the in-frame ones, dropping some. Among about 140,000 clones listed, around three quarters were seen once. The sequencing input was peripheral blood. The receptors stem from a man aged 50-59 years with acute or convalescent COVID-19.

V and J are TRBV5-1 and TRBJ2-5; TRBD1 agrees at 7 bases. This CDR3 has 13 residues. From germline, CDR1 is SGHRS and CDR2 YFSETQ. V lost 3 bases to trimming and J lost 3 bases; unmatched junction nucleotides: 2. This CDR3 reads CASSSTGEETQYF. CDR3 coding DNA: TGCGCCAGCAGCTCCACAGGGGAAGAGACCCAGTACTTC.

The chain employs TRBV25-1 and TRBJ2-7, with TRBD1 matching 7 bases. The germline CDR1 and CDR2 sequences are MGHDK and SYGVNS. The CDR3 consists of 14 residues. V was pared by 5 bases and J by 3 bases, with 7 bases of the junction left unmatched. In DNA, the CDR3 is TGTGCCAGCAGTCCCCGGACAGGAGACTACGAGCAGTACGTC. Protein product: CASSPRTGDYEQYV.

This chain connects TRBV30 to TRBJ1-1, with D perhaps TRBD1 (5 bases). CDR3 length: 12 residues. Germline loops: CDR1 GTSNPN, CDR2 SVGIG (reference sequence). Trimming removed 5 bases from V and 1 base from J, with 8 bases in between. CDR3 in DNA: TGTGCCTGGGTTCAGGGGAACACTGAAGCTTTCTTT. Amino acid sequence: CAWVQGNTEAFF.

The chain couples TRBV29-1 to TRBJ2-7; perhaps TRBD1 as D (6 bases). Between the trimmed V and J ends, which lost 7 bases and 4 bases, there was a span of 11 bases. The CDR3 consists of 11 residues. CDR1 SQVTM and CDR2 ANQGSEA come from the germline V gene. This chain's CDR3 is CSARDTYEQYF. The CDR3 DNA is TGCAGCGCCAGGGACACTTACGAGCAGTACTTC.

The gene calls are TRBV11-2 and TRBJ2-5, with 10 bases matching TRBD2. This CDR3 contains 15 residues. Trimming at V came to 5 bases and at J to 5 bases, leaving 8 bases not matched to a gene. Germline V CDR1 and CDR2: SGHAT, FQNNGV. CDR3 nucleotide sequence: TGTGCCAGCAGCGGGGGACTAGCGATGGGTGAGACCCAGTACTTC. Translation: CASSGGLAMGETQYF.